One sample yielded the 2 T cell receptor beta chains listed below, sequenced in a study of identical twins. TCRdb reanalysed the 5' RACE reads using MiXCR and keeps one entry per CDR3 protein. The sample lists hundreds of thousands of distinct CDR3 sequences, nearly 9.5% seen once, with 6% to 8.5% in the top ten. The same sample was also studied in work on yellow fever vaccine responses in identical twins.

The sample was CD8+ T cells sorted from blood. These receptors were collected from a young woman in good health.

This clonotype was counted many times. The chain recombines TRBV19 with TRBJ2-7; a weak D match, TRBD1 (6 bases). Germline V gene lookup returns CDR1 LNHDA and CDR2 SQIVND (reference sequence). V lost 3 bases to trimming and J lost 6 bases, with 18 bases between them. There are 15 residues in the CDR3. DNA for the CDR3: TGTGCCAGTAGTATTCGAAGGGAACAGGGTTCCGAGCAGTACTTC. Encoded protein: CASSIRREQGSEQYF.

V usage is TRBV19 and J usage is TRBJ2-2, with D perhaps matching TRBD1 (5 bases). The CDR3 extends over 11 amino acids. Germline V gene data show CDR1 as LNHDA and CDR2 as SQIVND (reference sequence). V was pared by 8 bases and J by 9 bases, with 10 bases between. The CDR3 here is CASRQGWELFF. DNA of the CDR3: TGTGCCAGTCGTCAGGGCTGGGAGCTGTTTTTT.